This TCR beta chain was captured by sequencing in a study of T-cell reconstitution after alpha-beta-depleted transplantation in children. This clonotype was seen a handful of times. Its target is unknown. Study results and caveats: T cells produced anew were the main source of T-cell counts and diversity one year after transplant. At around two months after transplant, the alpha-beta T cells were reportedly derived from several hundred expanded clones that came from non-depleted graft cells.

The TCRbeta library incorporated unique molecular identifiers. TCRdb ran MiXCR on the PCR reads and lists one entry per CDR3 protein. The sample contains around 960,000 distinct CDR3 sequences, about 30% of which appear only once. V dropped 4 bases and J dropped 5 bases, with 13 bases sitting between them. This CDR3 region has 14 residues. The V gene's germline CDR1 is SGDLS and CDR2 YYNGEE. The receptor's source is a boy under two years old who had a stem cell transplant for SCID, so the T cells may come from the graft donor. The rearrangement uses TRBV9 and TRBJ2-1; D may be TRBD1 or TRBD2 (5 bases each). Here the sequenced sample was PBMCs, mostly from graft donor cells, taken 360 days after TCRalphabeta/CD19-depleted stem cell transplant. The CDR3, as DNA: TGTGCCAGCAGCTCCCGGGACCCCGACAATGAGCAGTTCTTC. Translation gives CASSSRDPDNEQFF. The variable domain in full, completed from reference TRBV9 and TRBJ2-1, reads DSGVTQTPKHLITATGQRVTLRCSPRSGDLSVYWYQQSLDQGLQFLIQYYNGEERAKGNILERFSAQQFPDLHSELNLSSLELGDSALYFCASSSRDPDNEQFFGPGTRLTVL.